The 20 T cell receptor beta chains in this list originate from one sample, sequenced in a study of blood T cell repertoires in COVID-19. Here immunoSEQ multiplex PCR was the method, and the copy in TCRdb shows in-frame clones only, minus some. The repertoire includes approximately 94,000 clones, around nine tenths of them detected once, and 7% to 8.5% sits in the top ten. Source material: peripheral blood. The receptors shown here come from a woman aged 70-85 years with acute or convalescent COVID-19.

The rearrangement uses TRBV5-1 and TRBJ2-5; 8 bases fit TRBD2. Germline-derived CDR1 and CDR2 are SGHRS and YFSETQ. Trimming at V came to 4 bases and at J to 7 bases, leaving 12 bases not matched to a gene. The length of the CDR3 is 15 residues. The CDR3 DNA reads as TGCGCCAGCAGCCCTGGAGTAGCGGGGTTAGGGACCCAGTACTTC. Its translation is CASSPGVAGLGTQYF.

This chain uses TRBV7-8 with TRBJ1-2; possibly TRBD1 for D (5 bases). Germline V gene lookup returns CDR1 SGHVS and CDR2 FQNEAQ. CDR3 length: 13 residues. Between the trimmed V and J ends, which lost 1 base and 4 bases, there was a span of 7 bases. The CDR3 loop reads CASSLGQLYGYTF. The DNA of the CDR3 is TGTGCCAGCAGCTTAGGACAGCTCTATGGCTACACCTTC.

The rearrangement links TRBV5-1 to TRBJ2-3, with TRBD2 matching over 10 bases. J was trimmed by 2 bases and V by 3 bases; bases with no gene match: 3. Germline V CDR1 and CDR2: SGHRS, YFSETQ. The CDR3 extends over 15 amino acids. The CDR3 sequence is CASSSSGGLTDTQYF. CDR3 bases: TGCGCCAGCAGCTCTAGCGGGGGTCTCACAGATACGCAGTATTTT.

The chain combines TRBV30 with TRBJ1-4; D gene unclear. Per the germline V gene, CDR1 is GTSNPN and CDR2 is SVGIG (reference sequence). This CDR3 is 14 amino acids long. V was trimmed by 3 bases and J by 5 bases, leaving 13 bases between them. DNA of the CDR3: TGTGCCTGGAGCCCTAGCTGGGAAAATGAAAAACTGTTTTTT. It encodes CAWSPSWENEKLFF.

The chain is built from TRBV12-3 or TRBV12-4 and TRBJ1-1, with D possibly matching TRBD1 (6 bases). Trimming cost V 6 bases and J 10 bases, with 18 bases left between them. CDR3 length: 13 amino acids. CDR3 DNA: TGTGCCAGCAGGACCAGGGGAACATACGTAGCTTTCTTT. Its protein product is CASRTRGTYVAFF.

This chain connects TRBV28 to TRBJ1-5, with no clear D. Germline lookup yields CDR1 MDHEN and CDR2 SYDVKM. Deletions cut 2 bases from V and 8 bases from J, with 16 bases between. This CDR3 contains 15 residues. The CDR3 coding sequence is TGTGCCAGCAGTTTAAGCAACTCACAGACAAAGCCCCAGCATTTT. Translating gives CASSLSNSQTKPQHF.

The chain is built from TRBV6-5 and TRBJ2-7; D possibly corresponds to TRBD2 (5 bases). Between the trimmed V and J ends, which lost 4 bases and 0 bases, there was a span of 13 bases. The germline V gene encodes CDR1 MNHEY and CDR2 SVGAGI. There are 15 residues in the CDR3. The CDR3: CASSSSRGSSYEQYF. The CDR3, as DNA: TGTGCCAGCAGTTCTTCCCGTGGGAGCTCCTACGAGCAGTACTTC.

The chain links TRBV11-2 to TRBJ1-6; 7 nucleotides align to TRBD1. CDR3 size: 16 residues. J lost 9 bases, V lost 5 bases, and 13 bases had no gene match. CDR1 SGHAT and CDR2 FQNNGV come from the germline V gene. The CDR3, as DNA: TGTGCCAGCAGCAAAGTTAAACAGGGGCTAGGTTCACCCCTCCACTTT. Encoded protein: CASSKVKQGLGSPLHF.

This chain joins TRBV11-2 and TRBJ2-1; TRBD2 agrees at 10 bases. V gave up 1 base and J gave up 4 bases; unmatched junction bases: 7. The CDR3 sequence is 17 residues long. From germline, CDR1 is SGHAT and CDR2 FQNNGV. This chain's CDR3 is CASSLVAPGLAYNEQFF. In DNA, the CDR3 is TGTGCCAGCAGCTTAGTAGCTCCGGGACTAGCGTACAATGAGCAGTTCTTC.

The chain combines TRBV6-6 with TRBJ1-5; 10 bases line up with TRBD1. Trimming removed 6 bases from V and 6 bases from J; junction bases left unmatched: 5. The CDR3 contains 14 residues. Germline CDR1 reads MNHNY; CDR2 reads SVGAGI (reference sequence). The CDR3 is CASSGTGASQPQHF. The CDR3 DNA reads TGTGCCAGCAGCGGGACAGGGGCTTCTCAGCCCCAGCATTTT.

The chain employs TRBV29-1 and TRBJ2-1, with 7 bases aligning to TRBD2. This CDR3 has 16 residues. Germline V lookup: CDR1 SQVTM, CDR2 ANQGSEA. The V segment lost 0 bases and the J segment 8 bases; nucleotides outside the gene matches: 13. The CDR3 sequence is CSVEDHWEGKTDEQFF. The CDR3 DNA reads TGCAGCGTTGAAGATCATTGGGAGGGGAAGACTGATGAGCAGTTCTTC.

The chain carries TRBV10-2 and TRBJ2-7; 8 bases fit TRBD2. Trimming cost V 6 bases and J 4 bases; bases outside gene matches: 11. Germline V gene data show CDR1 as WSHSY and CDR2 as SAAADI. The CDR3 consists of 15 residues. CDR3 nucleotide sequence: TGCGCCAGCAGGGGGGGGGTTAGCGGGACTTACGAGCAGTACTTC. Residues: CASRGGVSGTYEQYF.

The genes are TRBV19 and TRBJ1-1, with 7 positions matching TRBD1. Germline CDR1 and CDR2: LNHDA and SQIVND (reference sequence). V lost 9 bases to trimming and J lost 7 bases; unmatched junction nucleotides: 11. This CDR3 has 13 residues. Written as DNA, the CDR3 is TGTGCCAGCGTACAAGTGCCAGGGGGTGAAGCTTTCTTT. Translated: CASVQVPGGEAFF.

The CDR3 region has the DNA TGTGCCAGCAGCCAAGAGAGCGGGGGCACAGATACGCAGTATTTT. It translates to CASSQESGGTDTQYF. The chain recombines TRBV4-2 with TRBJ2-3; 7 nucleotides match TRBD2. The CDR3 consists of 15 residues. The ends lost 0 bases at V and 1 base at J; junction bases unmatched: 1. Looked up from germline, CDR1 is LGHNA and CDR2 is YNFKEQ.

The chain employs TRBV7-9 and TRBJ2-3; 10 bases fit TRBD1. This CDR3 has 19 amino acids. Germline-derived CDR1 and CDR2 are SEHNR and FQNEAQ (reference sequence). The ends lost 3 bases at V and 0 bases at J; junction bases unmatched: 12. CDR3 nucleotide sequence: TGTGCCAGCAGCTTCCCCGCCGGGACAGGGGCTTTAAGCACAGATACGCAGTATTTT. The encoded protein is CASSFPAGTGALSTDTQYF. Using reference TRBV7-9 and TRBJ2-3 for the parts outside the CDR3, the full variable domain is DTGVSQNPRHKITKRGQNVTFRCDPISEHNRLYWYRQTLGQGPEFLTYFQNEAQLEKSRLLSDRFSAERPKGSFSTLEIQRTEQGDSAMYLCASSFPAGTGALSTDTQYFGPGTRLTVL.

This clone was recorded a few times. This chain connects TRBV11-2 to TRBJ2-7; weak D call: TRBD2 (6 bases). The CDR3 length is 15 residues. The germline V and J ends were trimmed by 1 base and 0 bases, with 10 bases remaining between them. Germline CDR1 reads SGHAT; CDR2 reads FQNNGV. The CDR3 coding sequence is TGTGCCAGCAGCTTAGTGGGGGGATACTCCTACGAGCAGTACTTC. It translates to CASSLVGGYSYEQYF.

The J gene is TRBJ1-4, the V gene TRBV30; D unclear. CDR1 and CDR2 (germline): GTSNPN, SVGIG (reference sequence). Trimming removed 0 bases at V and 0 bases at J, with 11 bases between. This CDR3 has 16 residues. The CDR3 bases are TGTGCCTGGAGTGTACGGAGCTCAGCAACTAATGAAAAACTGTTTTTT. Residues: CAWSVRSSATNEKLFF.

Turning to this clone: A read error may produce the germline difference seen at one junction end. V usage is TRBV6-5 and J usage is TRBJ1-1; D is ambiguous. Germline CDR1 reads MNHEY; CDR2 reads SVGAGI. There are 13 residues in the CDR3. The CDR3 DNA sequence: TGTGCCAGCAGTACGGGTGACCGCCACGGGCGGGACTTT. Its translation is CASSTGDRHGRDF.

CDR3 amino acids: CASSVGRHSYNEQFF. Written as DNA, the CDR3 is TGTGCCAGCAGCGTCGGGAGGCACTCCTACAATGAGCAGTTCTTC. The chain carries TRBV5-4 and TRBJ2-1, with TRBD2 matching 7 bases. Germline assignment: CDR1 SGHNT and CDR2 YYREEE (reference sequence). The ends lost 4 bases at V and 0 bases at J; junction bases unmatched: 4. The CDR3 spans 15 residues.

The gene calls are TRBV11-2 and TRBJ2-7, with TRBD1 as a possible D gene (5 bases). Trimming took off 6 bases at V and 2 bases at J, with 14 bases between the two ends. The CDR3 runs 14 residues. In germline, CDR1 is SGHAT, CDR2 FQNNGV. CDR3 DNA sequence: TGTGCCAGCAGACGACAGAATAGGGCCTACGAGCAGTACTTC. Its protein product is CASRRQNRAYEQYF.